This T cell receptor beta chain was recovered during a study of persistence of HIV-infected CD4 T cells. There are 18 residues in the CDR3. Per the germline V gene, CDR1 is SGHVS and CDR2 is FQNEAQ. J lost 2 bases, V lost 4 bases, and 12 bases had no gene match. Study results and caveats: Degenerate expanded CDR3beta sequences were enriched among CMV- and Gag-responding cells. Compared with CD3/CD28-stimulated cells, CMV- and Gag-responding cells showed lower TCRbeta richness.

Sequencing used immunoSEQ version 4 in survey mode. TCRdb's table, derived via immunoSEQ multiplex PCR, lists solely in-frame clones and lacks some. Of around 48,000 clones listed, about 80% are singletons. Stimulation used about 9.5 ug/mL lysate from CMV-infected fibroblasts. Sorted nonresponding memory CD4+ T cells were CD40L-negative, CD69-negative, CD45RO-high. Anti-CD28/CD49d costimulation, CD40-blocking antibody and enfuvirtide were given to CD8-depleted PBMCs for 15 to 20 hours. This clone was observed a handful of times. Its antigen is undetermined. The chain combines TRBV7-8 with TRBJ2-1; 9 positions match TRBD2. The sequencing used CD4+ T cells sorted from PBMCs after roughly 20-hour stimulation, collected from a patient who received antiretroviral therapy. The TCR originated in an adult man with HIV who was CMV-seropositive. The CDR3 DNA reads TGTGCCAGCAGCTCAATGACGGTGTGGACTAGCGCCTACAATGAGCAGTTCTTC. Protein: CASSSMTVWTSAYNEQFF.